These 13 T cell receptor beta chains originate from one sample sequenced in a study of T cells after posttransplantation cyclophosphamide. A marrow graft followed busulfan-fludarabine conditioning, with cyclophosphamide on days +3 and +4. Data came from immunoSEQ multiplex PCR; TCRdb stores just in-frame clones and leaves some out. The sample lists roughly 19,000 clones; 75% to 90% were seen once. Sample: PBMCs, taken after allogeneic stem cell transplant with posttransplant cyclophosphamide. All receptors derive from a female patient in her thirties or forties who received an allogeneic stem cell transplant from a related donor, was CMV-positive, and had no GVHD. Some of these T cells may belong to the graft donor.

Written as DNA, the CDR3 is TGTGCCAGCAGCCAAGGGGGGGTAGGCGTTACCGGGGAGCTGTTTTTT. Encoded protein: CASSQGGVGVTGELFF. The rearrangement joins TRBV4-2 to TRBJ2-2; perhaps TRBD2 as D (6 bases). The V end lost 1 base, the J end lost 5 bases, and 14 bases lay between the germline ends. This CDR3 contains 16 residues. From germline, CDR1 is LGHNA and CDR2 YNFKEQ.

CDR3 region: CASSRPGTGIINEQFF. CDR3 DNA: TGTGCCAGCAGCCGACCCGGGACAGGGATAATCAATGAGCAGTTCTTC. J is TRBJ2-1 and V is TRBV11-3; the match to TRBD1 covers 9 bases. Germline V lookup: CDR1 SGHNT, CDR2 YENEEA. With 5 bases clipped from V and 6 bases from J, the junction kept 11 bases outside the gene matches. The CDR3 loop spans 16 amino acids.

This rearrangement joins TRBV20-1 to TRBJ2-1; no definite D call. Trimming removed 5 bases from V and 9 bases from J, with 11 bases in between. The germline gives CDR1 DFQATT, CDR2 SNEGSKA (reference sequence). The CDR3 is made up of 11 amino acids. The CDR3 DNA follows: TGCAGTGCTGTCGGGTCAAGTGAGCAGTTCTTC. Amino acid sequence: CSAVGSSEQFF.

This clone appeared once. V is TRBV5-1 and J is TRBJ2-1; 10 bases agree with TRBD2. J gave up 8 bases and V 2 bases, and 7 bases lay outside the gene matches. CDR1 is SGHRS, CDR2 YFSETQ, per germline. The CDR3 covers 15 residues. The CDR3 loop is CASSFSGRARDEQFF. CDR3 nucleotides: TGCGCCAGCAGCTTCAGCGGGAGGGCCCGGGATGAGCAGTTCTTC. The full variable domain, completed using reference TRBV5-1 and TRBJ2-1, is KAGVTQTPRYLIKTRGQQVTLSCSPISGHRSVSWYQQTPGQGLQFLFEYFSETQRNKGNFPGRFSGRQFSNSRSEMNVSTLELGDSALYLCASSFSGRARDEQFFGPGTRLTVL.

The chain has TRBV4-2 and TRBJ2-1, with 7 bases fitting TRBD1. V was pared by 4 bases and J by 2 bases, with 5 bases of the junction left unmatched. CDR3 length: 15 residues. Germline V gene data show CDR1 as LGHNA and CDR2 as YNFKEQ. The CDR3 protein is CASSLDRATYNEQFF. DNA of the CDR3: TGTGCCAGCAGCCTAGACAGGGCGACCTACAATGAGCAGTTCTTC.

The chain joins TRBV5-6 to TRBJ2-5; 11 bases agree with TRBD2. Matching the DNA end better, TRBJ2-7 makes the J call doubtful. The length of the CDR3 is 14 residues. Germline-derived CDR1 and CDR2 are SGHDT and YYEEEE. CDR3 residues: CASSLSSGRVEQYF. CDR3 nucleotides: TGTGCCAGCAGCTTAAGTAGCGGGAGGGTCGAGCAGTACTTC.

The J gene is TRBJ2-7, the V gene TRBV5-4; TRBD1 aligns across 8 bases. V lost 4 bases to trimming and J lost 6 bases; unmatched junction nucleotides: 9. Germline values: CDR1 SGHNT, CDR2 YYREEE (reference sequence). The length of the CDR3 is 14 residues. The CDR3 coding sequence is TGTGCCAGCAGCCCCACAGGGGGTAGAGGCGAGCAGTACTTC. Encoded protein: CASSPTGGRGEQYF.

The gene calls are TRBV28 and TRBJ2-1, with TRBD2 matching 13 bases. V was pared by 6 bases and J by 1 base, with 21 bases of the junction left unmatched. This CDR3 has 22 residues. Germline values: CDR1 MDHEN, CDR2 SYDVKM. The CDR3 here is CASSKTLDWTSGRLTSYNEQFF. Written as DNA, the CDR3 is TGTGCCAGCAGCAAGACCTTAGACTGGACTAGCGGGAGATTAACGTCCTACAATGAGCAGTTCTTC.

This chain joins TRBV19 and TRBJ2-2; D call uncertain. V was clipped by 7 bases and J by 5 bases, with 14 bases between them. Germline CDR1 is LNHDA and CDR2 is SQIVND (reference sequence). This CDR3 contains 14 residues. The CDR3 spells CASTPVGGTGELFF. The CDR3 nucleotides are TGTGCCAGTACCCCGGTTGGCGGTACCGGGGAGCTGTTTTTT.

V and J are TRBV29-1 and TRBJ2-2; 9 bases align to TRBD1. Germline CDR1 and CDR2: SQVTM and ANQGSEA. V was clipped by 5 bases and J by 0 bases; unmatched bases: 1. The CDR3 runs 14 residues. CDR3 loop: CSVRQGANTGELFF. CDR3 bases: TGCAGCGTTCGACAGGGGGCGAACACCGGGGAGCTGTTTTTT.

This sequence joins TRBV7-2 and TRBJ2-2, with 9 nucleotides matching TRBD1. The V segment lost 6 bases and the J segment 4 bases; nucleotides outside the gene matches: 3. This CDR3 comprises 14 residues. Germline V gives CDR1 SGHTA, CDR2 FQGNSA. CDR3 residues: CASRRQGVTGELFF. The CDR3 nucleotides are TGTGCCAGCAGAAGACAGGGGGTCACCGGGGAGCTGTTTTTT.

The chain links TRBV5-1 to TRBJ1-4, with 8 bases matching TRBD1. CDR1 and CDR2 from the germline V gene are SGHRS and YFSETQ. V shed 5 bases and J 2 bases; nucleotides not matched to a gene: 8. This CDR3 region has 16 residues. CDR3 residues: CASRGGQGATNEKLFF. The CDR3 region has the DNA TGCGCCAGCAGAGGGGGTCAGGGGGCGACTAATGAAAAACTGTTTTTT. The full variable domain, completed using reference TRBV5-1 and TRBJ1-4, is KAGVTQTPRYLIKTRGQQVTLSCSPISGHRSVSWYQQTPGQGLQFLFEYFSETQRNKGNFPGRFSGRQFSNSRSEMNVSTLELGDSALYLCASRGGQGATNEKLFFGSGTQLSVL.

The rearrangement uses TRBV4-2 and TRBJ2-1; maybe TRBD2 (6 bases). Trimming removed 0 bases at V and 4 bases at J, with 19 bases between. Looked up from germline, CDR1 is LGHNA and CDR2 is YNFKEQ. This CDR3 is built from 18 residues. This CDR3 is CASSQDRDSGLLYNEQFF. The DNA for the CDR3 is TGTGCCAGCAGCCAAGATCGGGATAGCGGACTTTTGTACAATGAGCAGTTCTTC.